This T cell receptor (beta chain) comes out of a study of vaccination effects on CD4 cells after COVID-19. The overall study: Viral peptide pools were used in the ViraFEST assay to expand antigen-specific CD4+ T cells, and sequencing came afterward.

A note on this clone: Its antigen is undetermined.

Generated by immunoSEQ multiplex PCR, the TCRdb table keeps only in-frame clones and is missing some. The table shows 40,000 to 60,000 clones, with approximately 81% occurring only once. Germline CDR1 SGHAT, CDR2 FQNNGV. V dropped 5 bases and J dropped 1; count of bases not matched to a gene: 9. The CDR3 has 16 residues. Whole-study results and caveats: Infection-derived and vaccine-derived clones contracted markedly late after vaccination.

Having been cultured for 9 to 11 days, the cells underwent CD4+ T cell isolation. J is TRBJ1-1 and V is TRBV11-2, with TRBD1 matching 8 bases. Here the sequenced sample was CD4+ T cells from PBMCs cultured without peptide, taken before COVID-19 vaccination. The sequence came from a human donor who had a prior SARS-CoV-2 infection. The CDR3 protein is CASSLPTGARNTEAFF. The CDR3 DNA sequence: TGTGCCAGCAGCCTCCCGACAGGGGCCCGGAACACTGAAGCTTTCTTT.